The clone carrying this T cell receptor (beta chain) was observed at least ten times. A universal primer site came from template switching; cDNA carried unique molecular identifiers. TCRdb analysed the 5' RACE reads with MiXCR anew, one entry per CDR3 protein. The sample shows 690,000 or so distinct CDR3 sequences, roughly 8% of them seen only once. V lost 8 bases and J 1 base, leaving 11 bases between the germline ends. This CDR3 is built from 13 residues. This entry comes from a study of identical twins. The data were also submitted as part of a second study, on yellow fever vaccine responses in identical twins.

The chain recombines TRBV12-3 or TRBV12-4 with TRBJ1-2; possibly TRBD1 for D (6 bases). Sequences were obtained from PBMCs. This receptor was obtained from a woman younger than 30 in good health. The CDR3 sequence is CASSDRNNYGYTF. CDR3 nucleotides: TGTGCCAGCTCGGACAGAAATAACTATGGCTACACCTTC.